In its sample, the clone carrying this T cell receptor beta chain was seen a few times. What it recognizes is unknown. This entry comes from a study of beta chain features in type 1 diabetes. Study-wide points: All four CD4+ subsets of Type 1 diabetes patients contained TCRB CDR3s that were moderately but significantly shorter.

Germline values: CDR1 SEHNR, CDR2 FQNEAQ (reference sequence). The CDR3 has 15 residues. V was clipped by 5 bases and J by 2 bases; unmatched bases: 4. The isolated RNA, all of it, was reverse transcribed, so expressed TCRB transcripts were what got sequenced. Some clones are missing from TCRdb's copy, which holds only in-frame ones; the method was immunoSEQ multiplex PCR. The sample includes 350,000 to 450,000 clones, about 15% of them seen just once. Specimen: naive CD4+ T cells from blood. The J gene is TRBJ2-5, the V gene TRBV7-9, with 11 bases lining up with TRBD2. The receptor was isolated from a young man in good health. CDR3 DNA: TGTGCCAGCAGCACCGGGACTAGCGGTCAAGAGACCCAGTACTTC. Translating it yields CASSTGTSGQETQYF.